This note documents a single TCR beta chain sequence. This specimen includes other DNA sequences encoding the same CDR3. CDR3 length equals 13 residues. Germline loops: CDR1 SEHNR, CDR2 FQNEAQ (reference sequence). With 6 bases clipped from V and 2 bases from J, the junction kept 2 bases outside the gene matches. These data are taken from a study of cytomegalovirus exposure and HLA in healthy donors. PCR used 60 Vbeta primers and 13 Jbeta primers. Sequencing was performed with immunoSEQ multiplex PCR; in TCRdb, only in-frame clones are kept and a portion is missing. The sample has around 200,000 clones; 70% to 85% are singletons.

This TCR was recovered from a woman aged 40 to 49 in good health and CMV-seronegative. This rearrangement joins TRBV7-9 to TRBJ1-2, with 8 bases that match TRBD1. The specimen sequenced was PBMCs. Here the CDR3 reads CASSGQGNYGYTF. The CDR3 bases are TGTGCCAGCAGTGGACAGGGAAACTATGGCTACACCTTC. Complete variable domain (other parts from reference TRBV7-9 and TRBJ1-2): DTGVSQNPRHKITKRGQNVTFRCDPISEHNRLYWYRQTLGQGPEFLTYFQNEAQLEKSRLLSDRFSAERPKGSFSTLEIQRTEQGDSAMYLCASSGQGNYGYTFGSGTRLTVV.